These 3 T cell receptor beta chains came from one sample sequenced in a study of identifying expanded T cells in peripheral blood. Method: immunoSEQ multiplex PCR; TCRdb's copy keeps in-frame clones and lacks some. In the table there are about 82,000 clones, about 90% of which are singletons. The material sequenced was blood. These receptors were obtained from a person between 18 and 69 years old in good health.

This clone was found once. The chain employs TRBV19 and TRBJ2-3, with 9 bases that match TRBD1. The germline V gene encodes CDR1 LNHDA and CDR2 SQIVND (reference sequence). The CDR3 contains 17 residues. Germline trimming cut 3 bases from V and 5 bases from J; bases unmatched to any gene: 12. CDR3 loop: CASSIGYRDREVDTQYF. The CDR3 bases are TGTGCCAGTAGTATTGGGTACCGGGACAGGGAGGTAGATACGCAGTATTTT.

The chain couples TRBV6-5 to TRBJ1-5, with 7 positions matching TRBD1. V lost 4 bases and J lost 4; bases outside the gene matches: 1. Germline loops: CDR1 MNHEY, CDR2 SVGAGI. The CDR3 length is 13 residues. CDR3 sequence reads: CASSSRGNQPQHF. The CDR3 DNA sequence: TGTGCCAGCAGTTCCAGGGGGAATCAGCCCCAGCATTTT.

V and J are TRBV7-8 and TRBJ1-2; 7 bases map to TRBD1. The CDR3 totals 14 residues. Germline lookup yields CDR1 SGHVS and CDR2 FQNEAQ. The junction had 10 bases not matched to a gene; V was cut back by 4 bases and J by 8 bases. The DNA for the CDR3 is TGTGCCAGCAGCTCCCCAGACAGGGCTGGGGGCTACACCTTC. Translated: CASSSPDRAGGYTF.